One and the same sample provided the 26 T cell receptor beta chains below, sequenced in a study of human T cells and chemical hapten exposure. TCRdb re-analysed the RACE reads in MiXCR, keeping a single row per CDR3 protein. The repertoire includes roughly 100,000 distinct CDR3 sequences, 10% to 12% of them detected once, and under 3.5% sits in the top ten. Specified time point: pre-sensitization, week 0. As to treatment: therapeutic diphenylcyclopropenone sensitization with weekly scalp DPC. Specimen: whole blood, collected in connection with sensitization to the hapten diphenylcyclopropenone (DPC). Every receptor here comes from a woman aged 55-69 years with alopecia areata. Some clones in this sample may be carry-over from other donors' samples.

This chain uses TRBV6-1 with TRBJ2-3, with a weak D call TRBD1 (6 bases). V was pared by 1 base and J by 2 bases, with 16 bases between. CDR3 length: 17 amino acids. Germline lookup yields CDR1 MNHNS and CDR2 SASEGT. CDR3 coding DNA: TGTGCCAGCAGTGAAGATGGTAGAGGGGGATTCACAGATACGCAGTATTTT. It yields the protein CASSEDGRGGFTDTQYF.

There are many counts of this clonotype. The chain joins TRBV24-1 to TRBJ2-1, with unresolved D. This CDR3 is built from 14 residues. The V end was cut by 1 base, the J end by 6 bases, with 9 bases between. Germline CDR1 KGHDR, CDR2 SFDVKD. For the CDR3, the DNA is TGTGCCACCAGTGATTTTATTTCTCCCAATGAGCAGTTCTTC. Translating gives CATSDFISPNEQFF.

A note on this clonotype: A much larger clone lies a single base off, so this may be a read error. This chain uses TRBV2 with TRBJ1-5; D remains unclear. The ends were cut back, 3 bases at V and 2 bases at J, with 11 bases in the middle. CDR1 is SNHLY, CDR2 FYNNEI, per germline. This CDR3 comprises 15 residues. The CDR3 loop is CASSDAEIGNQPQHF. The CDR3 nucleotides read TGTGCCAGCAGTGACGCCGAAATCGGCAATCAGCCCCAGCATTTT.

The table lists this clonotype with a few counts. This chain connects TRBV9 to TRBJ2-2; no definite D call. Trimming took off 2 bases at V and 0 bases at J, with 8 bases between the two ends. In germline, CDR1 is SGDLS, CDR2 YYNGEE. CDR3 length equals 15 residues. The CDR3 bases are TGTGCCAGCAGCGTTGACATGGCGAACACCGGGGAGCTGTTTTTT. As protein: CASSVDMANTGELFF.

Many counts were recorded for this clonotype. The rearrangement links TRBV18 to TRBJ1-1; a weak D match, TRBD1 (5 bases). V was trimmed by 6 bases and J by 0 bases, leaving 8 bases between them. Germline V lookup: CDR1 KGHSH, CDR2 LQKENI. There are 13 residues in the CDR3. The CDR3 nucleotides are TGTGCCAGCTCTGGGACGCTGAACACTGAAGCTTTCTTT. Protein sequence: CASSGTLNTEAFF.

This clonotype occurred a few times. The V call is TRBV5-1, the J call TRBJ2-2; perhaps D is TRBD1 or TRBD2 (5 bases each). V was pared by 3 bases and J by 3 bases, with 15 bases between. Germline V gene lookup returns CDR1 SGHRS and CDR2 YFSETQ. The CDR3 totals 16 residues. CDR3 DNA: TGCGCCAGCAGCTGGGCCGGGACCGATTACACCGGGGAGCTGTTTTTT. Translation gives CASSWAGTDYTGELFF.

This sequence joins TRBV20-1 and TRBJ2-7, with D perhaps matching TRBD1 (5 bases). Germline V gene sequence: CDR1 DFQATT, CDR2 SNEGSKA (reference sequence). V was shortened by 0 bases and J by 3 bases, with 6 bases between the two germline ends. There are 12 residues in the CDR3. Here the CDR3 reads CSAREGLYEQYF. The CDR3 nucleotides read TGCAGTGCTAGAGAGGGGCTCTACGAGCAGTACTTC.

This clonotype was recorded at least ten times. V and J are TRBV27 and TRBJ1-1; D is ambiguous. With 4 bases removed from V and 5 bases from J, the gap between germline ends came to 11 bases. This CDR3 spans 13 amino acids. The germline CDR1 and CDR2 sequences are MNHEY and SMNVEV (reference sequence). The CDR3 nucleotides are TGTGCCAGCAGTTCGCAGGAGGATACTGAAGCTTTCTTT. Protein product: CASSSQEDTEAFF.

This clonotype was seen a handful of times. The chain uses TRBV20-1 and TRBJ2-3, with 7 bases fitting TRBD2. V was pared by 6 bases and J by 3 bases, with 9 bases of the junction left unmatched. The germline V gene encodes CDR1 DFQATT and CDR2 SNEGSKA (reference sequence). The CDR3 spans 14 residues. The CDR3 is CSALTSRGTDTQYF. CDR3 in DNA: TGCAGTGCCCTGACTAGCAGAGGGACAGATACGCAGTATTTT.

This clonotype was seen many times. This chain links TRBV27 with TRBJ2-7, with 9 bases matching TRBD1. Germline values: CDR1 MNHEY, CDR2 SMNVEV (reference sequence). This CDR3 spans 14 amino acids. V was clipped by 6 bases and J by 7 bases; unmatched bases: 10. The CDR3 spells CASSPGQGGGEQYF. The DNA for the CDR3 is TGTGCCAGCAGCCCGGGACAGGGAGGAGGGGAGCAGTACTTC.

In this sample, this clonotype turned up a few times. This chain connects TRBV30 to TRBJ2-3, with D possibly TRBD1 on 6 matching bases. CDR3 length: 16 residues. The germline gives CDR1 GTSNPN, CDR2 SVGIG (reference sequence). V shed 0 bases and J shed 1 base, with 14 bases lying between them. The CDR3 protein is CAWSVQYRARTDTQYF. As DNA, the CDR3 is TGTGCCTGGAGTGTACAGTACAGGGCCCGCACAGATACGCAGTATTTT.

CDR3 protein: CASSQDRAGYQPQHF. The CDR3 DNA is TGTGCCAGCAGCCAAGATCGGGCGGGATATCAGCCCCAGCATTTT. The V and J genes are TRBV4-2 and TRBJ1-5; D is ambiguous. CDR1 and CDR2 from the germline V gene are LGHNA and YNFKEQ. CDR3 length: 15 amino acids. V was trimmed by 0 bases and J by 5 bases, leaving 11 bases between them.

This clonotype occurred many times. The V gene is TRBV3-1, the J gene TRBJ2-7, with 8 bases matching TRBD2. This CDR3 is built from 15 residues. With V trimmed by 4 bases and J by 3 bases, 8 bases remained unmatched. CDR1 is LGHDT, CDR2 YNNKEL, per germline (reference sequence). CDR3 residues: CASSPTASGGYEQYF. CDR3 nucleotides: TGTGCCAGCAGCCCGACGGCCAGCGGGGGCTACGAGCAGTACTTC.

This clonotype came up many times. Here the CDR3 reads CASSLQESLGRYF. As DNA, the CDR3 is TGTGCCAGCAGCTTACAGGAGTCTTTAGGGCGGTACTTC. The chain joins TRBV11-2 to TRBJ2-7, with D unclear. The CDR3 is 13 residues long. V gave up 2 bases and J gave up 12 bases, with 17 bases separating them. Germline CDR1 reads SGHAT; CDR2 reads FQNNGV.

Ten or more counts support this clonotype. The V and J genes are TRBV11-2 and TRBJ2-1, with D tentatively TRBD2 (5 bases). This CDR3 has 14 residues. V lost 6 bases to trimming and J lost 6 bases, with 15 bases between them. Germline CDR1 is SGHAT and CDR2 is FQNNGV. The CDR3 sequence is CASSSGIPPNEQFF. The CDR3 coding sequence is TGTGCCAGCAGTTCCGGGATCCCGCCCAATGAGCAGTTCTTC.

This clonotype was observed at least ten times. V usage is TRBV5-1 and J usage is TRBJ1-6; D possibly corresponds to TRBD1 (6 bases). Germline lookup yields CDR1 SGHRS and CDR2 YFSETQ. The CDR3 contains 17 residues. V was cut by 5 bases and J by 2 bases, with 17 bases left in between. The CDR3 loop reads CASSLGAGPTYNSPLHF. CDR3 bases: TGCGCCAGCAGTCTGGGGGCAGGACCCACCTATAATTCACCCCTCCACTTT. Full variable domain (missing parts from reference TRBV5-1 and TRBJ1-6): KAGVTQTPRYLIKTRGQQVTLSCSPISGHRSVSWYQQTPGQGLQFLFEYFSETQRNKGNFPGRFSGRQFSNSRSEMNVSTLELGDSALYLCASSLGAGPTYNSPLHFGNGTRLTVT.

This clonotype occurred many times. This rearrangement joins TRBV7-2 to TRBJ1-1, with D uncertain. Germline assignment: CDR1 SGHTA and CDR2 FQGNSA. Trimming left V 5 bases short and J 3 bases short, with 10 bases between. This CDR3 is 13 amino acids long. In nucleotides, the CDR3 is TGTGCCAGCAGCCCCCGCCCGTACACTGAAGCTTTCTTT. Protein: CASSPRPYTEAFF.

This clonotype was seen a handful of times. V and J are TRBV12-5 and TRBJ1-5; D is unclear. Trimming stripped 2 bases from V and 3 bases from J, with 8 bases between. CDR1 and CDR2 from the germline V gene are LGHNT and FRNRAP. This CDR3 is 14 amino acids long. DNA for the CDR3: TGTGCTAGTGGTTTGAAGGAGTCCAATCAGCCCCAGCATTTT. As protein: CASGLKESNQPQHF.

This clonotype was seen at least ten times. The V call is TRBV4-2, the J call TRBJ2-7, with D perhaps matching TRBD2 (5 bases). This CDR3 region has 14 residues. V dropped 2 bases and J dropped 2 bases, with 10 bases sitting between them. The V gene's germline CDR1 is LGHNA and CDR2 YNFKEQ. The CDR3 DNA reads as TGTGCCAGCAGCCAACTCCAGACTACCTACGAGCAGTACTTC. Its protein product is CASSQLQTTYEQYF.

Ten or more counts support this clonotype. The CDR3 DNA is TGTGCCAGCGGGTTTACGGGGGGACAGTTCTTC. Translation gives CASGFTGGQFF. The rearrangement joins TRBV3-1 to TRBJ2-1; TRBD2 matches 7 bases. The CDR3 sequence is 11 residues long. The trim removed 8 bases at V and 13 bases at J, leaving 8 bases unmatched. CDR1 and CDR2 (germline): LGHDT, YNNKEL (reference sequence).

This clonotype was observed a few times. The genes are TRBV12-3 or TRBV12-4 and TRBJ1-1; D remains ambiguous. This CDR3 has 15 residues. Deletions cut 4 bases from V and 4 bases from J, with 16 bases between. CDR3 residues: CASSSNPGGSTEAFF. Here the CDR3 DNA reads TGTGCCAGCAGTTCCAACCCGGGTGGCTCCACTGAAGCTTTCTTT.

In its sample, this clonotype was seen a few times. This chain connects TRBV20-1 to TRBJ2-3; 7 bases fit TRBD1. CDR1 is DFQATT, CDR2 SNEGSKA, per germline (reference sequence). CDR3 length: 14 amino acids. Trimming cost V 3 bases and J 8 bases; bases outside gene matches: 11. CDR3 bases: TGCAGTGCTAGGGGGTGGGACAGCTCCGCTACGCAGTATTTT. The encoded protein is CSARGWDSSATQYF.

The table lists this clonotype with many counts. V usage is TRBV12-3 or TRBV12-4 and J usage is TRBJ1-2; D is ambiguous. Trimming stripped 6 bases from V and 0 bases from J, with 5 bases between. This CDR3 spans 12 amino acids. The CDR3 sequence: CASSLTNYGYTF. The CDR3, as DNA: TGTGCCAGCAGCCTCACTAACTATGGCTACACCTTC.

The V call is TRBV7-3, the J call TRBJ2-3, with 8 bases aligning to TRBD1. V shed 1 base, J shed 0 bases, and the junction held 6 bases outside the gene matches. Germline CDR1 is SGHTA and CDR2 is FQGTGA. The CDR3 is 17 residues long. The CDR3 region is CASSLITGGASTDTQYF. The DNA for the CDR3 is TGTGCCAGCAGCTTAATTACAGGGGGTGCTAGCACAGATACGCAGTATTTT.

In its sample, this clonotype was seen many times. The chain has TRBV25-1 and TRBJ2-7; possible D gene TRBD2, 5 bases. The germline V gene encodes CDR1 MGHDK and CDR2 SYGVNS. The CDR3 runs 14 residues. The V and J ends lost 5 bases and 2 bases respectively, with 13 bases between them. The CDR3 nucleotides read TGTGCCAGCAGTTTAGACGGGGAGACCTACGAGCAGTACTTC. Amino acid sequence: CASSLDGETYEQYF.

This clonotype was seen many times. The chain employs TRBV6-5 and TRBJ2-1, with D tentatively TRBD2 (6 bases). The germline V gene has CDR1 MNHEY and CDR2 SVGAGI. The CDR3 consists of 14 residues. V was trimmed by 3 bases and J by 1 base, leaving 7 bases between them. This CDR3 reads CASSYAGSYNEQFF. In DNA form, the CDR3 reads TGTGCCAGCAGTTATGCGGGGTCCTACAATGAGCAGTTCTTC.